The entry that follows covers one TCR beta chain sequence. What it binds is not known. MiXCR was run by TCRdb on the RT-PCR reads, yielding one entry per CDR3 protein. The repertoire holds about 650,000 distinct CDR3 sequences, with around 15% as singletons. This entry belongs to a study of response to subunit inactivated influenza vaccine. Study findings and constraints: The authors suggested that every seasonal influenza vaccination recruits few new T cells.

The CDR3 length is 15 residues. In germline, CDR1 is KGHDR, CDR2 SFDVKD. The junction had 8 bases not matched to a gene; V was cut back by 8 bases and J by 2 bases. The source was PBMCs from blood, collected around two weeks before vaccination. The sequence was collected from a man aged 50 or older who received an inactivated influenza vaccine. The chain joins TRBV24-1 to TRBJ2-3, with TRBD2 identical over 8 bases. The CDR3 protein is CATTSGRGDTDTQYF. Written as DNA, the CDR3 is TGTGCCACCACCTCCGGGCGGGGGGACACAGATACGCAGTATTTT.